Listed here are 24 T cell receptor beta chains from one sample, sequenced in a study of shared clonotypes between healthy human individuals. The data were produced by immunoSEQ multiplex PCR, yet TCRdb's version contains in-frame clones alone and is incomplete. The sample has 1.5 million to 2.5 million clones, less than 95% seen once; the top ten hold less than 1.5%. CD8 cells regarded as naive lacked CD45RO, were positively chosen for CCR7, and omitted terminally differentiated effector memory CD45RA+ cells. The sequenced material came from naive CD8+ T cells sorted from blood. All receptors derive from a man aged 18-30 years in good health.

V usage is TRBV6-8 and J usage is TRBJ1-2; D is ambiguous. The CDR3 loop spans 13 amino acids. With 7 bases removed from V and 5 bases from J, the gap between germline ends came to 14 bases. Germline V gene sequence: CDR1 MNHGY, CDR2 SAAAGT. The CDR3 here is CASTQRRRYGYTF. The CDR3 region has the DNA TGTGCCAGCACCCAGAGGAGGCGATATGGCTACACCTTC.

The chain links TRBV30 to TRBJ1-1, with D unclear. CDR1 and CDR2 from the germline V gene are GTSNPN and SVGIG (reference sequence). V was clipped by 3 bases and J by 1 base, with 9 bases between them. The CDR3 totals 13 residues. CDR3 nucleotide sequence: TGTGCCTGGAGCTCTCTCCGGAACACTGAAGCTTTCTTT. This translates into CAWSSLRNTEAFF.

The gene calls are TRBV6-6 and TRBJ1-1; 10 positions match TRBD1. The CDR3 has 15 amino acids. The V gene end was trimmed by 7 bases and the J gene end by 0 bases; junction bases not matched to a gene: 5. The germline CDR1 and CDR2 sequences are MNHNY and SVGAGI (reference sequence). In DNA form, the CDR3 reads TGTGCCAGCAATGCTGACAGGGGGCTGAACACTGAAGCTTTCTTT. Translating it yields CASNADRGLNTEAFF.

The V gene is TRBV30, the J gene TRBJ1-5; D is uncertain. The length of the CDR3 is 12 residues. V was trimmed by 3 bases and J by 8 bases, leaving 11 bases between them. CDR1 is GTSNPN and CDR2 is SVGIG in the germline V gene (reference sequence). The CDR3 nucleotides read TGTGCCTGGAGCGCTGGGATAGAGCCCCAGCATTTT. Translation: CAWSAGIEPQHF.

The chain carries TRBV19 and TRBJ1-1, with a possible D match to TRBD1 (6 bases). The CDR3 loop spans 14 amino acids. V lost 7 bases and J lost 0, with 12 bases in between. The germline CDR1 and CDR2 sequences are LNHDA and SQIVND (reference sequence). For the CDR3, the DNA is TGTGCCAGTACTTCGACAGGTATGAACACTGAAGCTTTCTTT. This gives the protein CASTSTGMNTEAFF.

About this clone itself: The same CDR3 is also encoded by other DNA sequences in this sample. The rearrangement links TRBV7-9 to TRBJ2-3, with 8 bases identical to TRBD2. The CDR3 contains 15 residues. Germline assignment: CDR1 SEHNR and CDR2 FQNEAQ (reference sequence). V dropped 1 base and J dropped 0; count of bases not matched to a gene: 0. The CDR3 here is CASSLVAGSTDTQYF. CDR3 bases: TGTGCCAGCAGCTTAGTAGCGGGGAGCACAGATACGCAGTATTTT.

This rearrangement joins TRBV27 to TRBJ2-7; TRBD2 matches at 12 bases. Germline V CDR1 and CDR2: MNHEY, SMNVEV (reference sequence). This CDR3 is built from 17 residues. The trim removed 6 bases at V and 2 bases at J, leaving 11 bases unmatched. Written as DNA, the CDR3 is TGTGCCAGCAGCCCTGGACTAGCGGGACTAGGGGCCTACGAGCAGTACTTC. Amino acid sequence: CASSPGLAGLGAYEQYF.

This chain connects TRBV30 to TRBJ2-3; D might be TRBD2 (5 bases). This CDR3 comprises 14 residues. From germline, CDR1 is GTSNPN and CDR2 SVGIG (reference sequence). The CDR3 nucleotides are TGTGCTTCATCCGACTACCCTAGCACAGATACGCAGTATTTT. Protein: CASSDYPSTDTQYF.

The chain couples TRBV5-8 to TRBJ1-3, with a possible D match to TRBD1 (5 bases). The V and J ends lost 5 bases and 0 bases respectively, with 12 bases between them. There are 15 residues in the CDR3. Germline V CDR1 and CDR2: SGHTS, YDEGEE. CDR3 loop: CASSFPGYSGNTIYF. The CDR3 DNA is TGTGCCAGCAGTTTTCCAGGGTACTCTGGAAACACCATATATTTT.

V usage is TRBV18 and J usage is TRBJ2-7; D call uncertain. The germline gives CDR1 KGHSH, CDR2 LQKENI. CDR3 length equals 15 residues. V lost 0 bases to trimming and J lost 2 bases, with 11 bases between them. As DNA, the CDR3 is TGTGCCAGCTCACCACCTATGGACGGTACCTACGAGCAGTACTTC. It yields the protein CASSPPMDGTYEQYF. Drawing the rest from reference TRBV18 and TRBJ2-7, the complete variable domain is NAGVMQNPRHLVRRRGQEARLRCSPMKGHSHVYWYRQLPEEGLKFMVYLQKENIIDESGMPKERFSAEFPKEGPSILRIQQVVRGDSAAYFCASSPPMDGTYEQYFGPGTRLTVT.

The gene calls are TRBV7-9 and TRBJ2-7; weak D call: TRBD2 (7 bases). The length of the CDR3 is 14 residues. Trimming left V 5 bases short and J 3 bases short, with 14 bases between. Germline V gene data show CDR1 as SEHNR and CDR2 as FQNEAQ (reference sequence). The CDR3 coding sequence is TGTGCCAGCAGCATACAGGGCGGGGGCTACGAGCAGTACTTC. The encoded protein is CASSIQGGGYEQYF.

V gene TRBV11-2 combines with J gene TRBJ2-7, with D uncertain. The V end was cut by 1 base, the J end by 5 bases, with 6 bases between. The germline CDR1 and CDR2 sequences are SGHAT and FQNNGV. The CDR3 sequence is 12 residues long. In nucleotides, the CDR3 is TGTGCCAGCAGCTTAGGTCGAAACGAGCAGTACTTC. This sequence encodes CASSLGRNEQYF. The full variable domain, in which reference TRBV11-2 and TRBJ2-7 provide the parts outside the CDR3, is EAGVAQSPRYKIIEKRQSVAFWCNPISGHATLYWYQQILGQGPKLLIQFQNNGVVDDSQLPKDRFSAERLKGVDSTLKIQPAKLEDSAVYLCASSLGRNEQYFGPGTRLTVT.

This clone has a single count. The chain employs TRBV4-1 and TRBJ1-2; the match to TRBD1 covers 7 bases. The germline gives CDR1 MGHRA, CDR2 YSYEKL. Germline trimming cut 2 bases from V and 5 bases from J; bases unmatched to any gene: 5. CDR3 length equals 14 residues. As DNA, the CDR3 is TGCGCCAGCAGCCAAACTGACAGGGTTTATGGCTACACCTTC. Its translation: CASSQTDRVYGYTF.

This clone came up once. This sample also contains other DNA sequences that code for the same CDR3. This rearrangement joins TRBV4-1 to TRBJ1-1; 7 positions agree with TRBD1. V gave up 4 bases and J gave up 4 bases; unmatched junction bases: 3. The CDR3 runs 13 residues. Per germline, CDR1 MGHRA and CDR2 YSYEKL. For the CDR3, the DNA is TGCGCCAGCAGCCGACAGGGTGGCACTGAAGCTTTCTTT. Amino acids: CASSRQGGTEAFF.

This clone has just one count. The genes are TRBV27 and TRBJ2-7, with D unclear. Germline V CDR1 and CDR2: MNHEY, SMNVEV (reference sequence). Trimming removed 7 bases from V and 3 bases from J, with 13 bases in between. The CDR3 extends over 13 amino acids. The CDR3, as DNA: TGTGCCAGCATGCCCGGGTGGGACTACGAGCAGTACTTC. As protein: CASMPGWDYEQYF.

J is TRBJ1-1 and V is TRBV27; 10 bases fit TRBD1. Germline values: CDR1 MNHEY, CDR2 SMNVEV (reference sequence). CDR3 length: 15 amino acids. The V and J ends lost 0 bases and 4 bases, in that order; junction bases with no gene match: 2. The CDR3 bases are TGTGCCAGCAGTTTATCGGGACAGGGGACCACTGAAGCTTTCTTT. Encoded protein: CASSLSGQGTTEAFF.

V gene TRBV11-2 combines with J gene TRBJ1-3; D gene ambiguous. Germline V CDR1 and CDR2: SGHAT, FQNNGV. V was cut by 1 base and J by 2 bases, with 12 bases left in between. The CDR3 is 16 amino acids. For the CDR3, the DNA is TGTGCCAGCAGCTTAGGACCAGGCTCCCCTGGAAACACCATATATTTT. This encodes CASSLGPGSPGNTIYF. Supplemented by reference TRBV11-2 and TRBJ1-3, the full variable domain reads EAGVAQSPRYKIIEKRQSVAFWCNPISGHATLYWYQQILGQGPKLLIQFQNNGVVDDSQLPKDRFSAERLKGVDSTLKIQPAKLEDSAVYLCASSLGPGSPGNTIYFGEGSWLTVV.

The gene calls are TRBV7-9 and TRBJ2-7; 11 bases align to TRBD1. The length of the CDR3 is 14 residues. The germline gives CDR1 SEHNR, CDR2 FQNEAQ (reference sequence). The V segment lost 3 bases and the J segment 6 bases; nucleotides outside the gene matches: 4. CDR3 coding DNA: TGTGCCAGCAGCTTGGGACAGGGGGTAAGCGAGCAGTACTTC. Translated: CASSLGQGVSEQYF.

J is TRBJ2-1 and V is TRBV4-1; 10 bases match TRBD2. Germline V gene sequence: CDR1 MGHRA, CDR2 YSYEKL. This CDR3 spans 16 amino acids. V shed 4 bases, J shed 5 bases, and the junction held 8 bases outside the gene matches. Here the CDR3 DNA reads TGCGCCAGCAGCCTTCTCCTAGCGGGAGTTGACAATGAGCAGTTCTTC. Protein product: CASSLLLAGVDNEQFF.

A single count supports this clone. This chain links TRBV6-1 with TRBJ1-5, with D possibly TRBD1 on 5 matching bases. Per the germline V gene, CDR1 is MNHNS and CDR2 is SASEGT. V was pared by 2 bases and J by 3 bases, with 8 bases between. The CDR3 is 14 residues long. Here the CDR3 reads CASSELGTNQPQHF. The CDR3 bases are TGTGCCAGCAGTGAATTAGGGACCAATCAGCCCCAGCATTTT.

This clone was seen a handful of times. This chain connects TRBV4-3 to TRBJ1-1; the match to TRBD1 covers 9 bases. The CDR3 is 13 amino acids. The germline V gene encodes CDR1 LGHNA and CDR2 YSLEER. Unmatched junction bases numbered 3, after V lost 6 bases and J lost 4 bases. CDR3 DNA: TGCGCCAGCAGGGGACAGGGAGTCACTGAAGCTTTCTTT. This gives the protein CASRGQGVTEAFF.

This rearrangement joins TRBV4-1 to TRBJ2-3; perhaps TRBD2 as D (6 bases). V was pared by 2 bases and J by 5 bases, with 11 bases between. Germline loops: CDR1 MGHRA, CDR2 YSYEKL. CDR3 length: 14 amino acids. CDR3 bases: TGCGCCAGCAGCCAACGACTAGGTGGAGATACGCAGTATTTT. This codes for CASSQRLGGDTQYF.

This clone appeared once. The genes are TRBV7-9 and TRBJ2-7; D perhaps matches TRBD1 (5 bases). Germline V gene lookup returns CDR1 SEHNR and CDR2 FQNEAQ (reference sequence). Trimming took off 5 bases at V and 4 bases at J, with 15 bases between the two ends. This CDR3 contains 14 residues. CDR3 bases: TGTGCCAGCAGCAGGGGCGCGGCCCCATACGAGCAGTACTTC. The encoded protein is CASSRGAAPYEQYF.

The chain links TRBV10-3 to TRBJ1-2; 11 positions match TRBD1. The V gene's germline CDR1 is ENHRY and CDR2 SYGVKD. The junction had 7 bases not matched to a gene; V was cut back by 2 bases and J by 5 bases. This CDR3 has 16 amino acids. CDR3 residues: CAISETGTGGMYGYTF. DNA of the CDR3: TGTGCCATCAGTGAGACCGGGACAGGGGGAATGTATGGCTACACCTTC.